This is a list of T cell receptor beta chains from one sample in a study of response to subunit inactivated influenza vaccine. TCRdb recomputed calls from the RT-PCR reads with MiXCR, one row per CDR3 protein. Among about 480,000 distinct CDR3 sequences listed, approximately 11% were seen once. Sample: PBMCs from blood, taken roughly 6 weeks after vaccination. These receptors all come from a man aged 50-60 years who received an inactivated influenza vaccine. Both conserved end residues are part of each CDR3. The D gene is left open where the match is weak. Rows give clone size only sometimes, using once, few, many, or a class for an expanded clone.

V: TRBV20-1; J: TRBJ1-6; length: 16; size: many; D: TRBD1; DNA: TGCAGTGCTAGTGGAGCTTTACAGGGGGACCGGGAAGCCCTCCACTTT; CDR3: CSASGALQGDREALHF
V: TRBV10-3; J: TRBJ2-1; length: 14; size: NA; D: NA; DNA: TGTGCCATCAGTCAGGCAACCTCCTACAATGAGCAGTTCTTC; CDR3: CAISQATSYNEQFF
V: TRBV29-1; J: TRBJ2-7; length: 15; size: many; D: TRBD2; DNA: TGCAGCGTTGACCTGGCGGGAGGGGGTAGGAACGAGCAGTACTTC; CDR3: CSVDLAGGGRNEQYF
V: TRBV7-9; J: TRBJ1-2; length: 15; size: NA; D: TRBD1; DNA: TGTGCCAGCAGCCTACGGACAGGGGGCGCCTATGGCTACACCTTC; CDR3: CASSLRTGGAYGYTF
V: TRBV5-1; J: TRBJ2-1; length: 16; size: NA; D: TRBD2; DNA: TGCGCCAGCAGCTTGGACGGACTAGCGGGAGTCCGGGAGCAGTTCTTC; CDR3: CASSLDGLAGVREQFF
V: TRBV5-1; J: TRBJ2-3; length: 16; size: NA; D: TRBD2; DNA: TGCGCCAGCAGCCCCCCTCTAGCGGCTAGCACAGATACGCAGTATTTT; CDR3: CASSPPLAASTDTQYF
V: TRBV30; J: TRBJ1-2; length: 13; size: NA; D: NA; DNA: TGTGCCTGGAGTGTAGACGAAAACTATGGCTACACCTTC; CDR3: CAWSVDENYGYTF
V: TRBV12-3/TRBV12-4; J: TRBJ1-1; length: 14; size: few; D: NA; DNA: TGTGCCAGCAGTTTAGACACCGCACGCCATGAAGCTTTCTTT; CDR3: CASSLDTARHEAFF
V: TRBV29-1; J: TRBJ2-3; length: 12; size: many; D: NA; DNA: TGCAGCGTTCCCAGTGGCACAGATACGCAGTATTTT; CDR3: CSVPSGTDTQYF
V: TRBV11-2; J: TRBJ2-2; length: 18; size: few; D: NA; DNA: TGTGCCAGCAGCTTACAGCACCGCTACCTATTGAACACCGGGGAGCTGTTTTTT; CDR3: CASSLQHRYLLNTGELFF
V: TRBV20-1; J: TRBJ2-3; length: 12; size: NA; D: NA; DNA: TGCAGTGCTAGAGATCTCGGAGAGACGCAGTATTTT; CDR3: CSARDLGETQYF
V: TRBV6-2/TRBV6-3; J: TRBJ2-1; length: 13; size: few; D: TRBD2; DNA: TGTGCCAGCAGTTACTCAGGACTAGTTGAGCAGTTCTTC; CDR3: CASSYSGLVEQFF
V: TRBV29-1; J: TRBJ2-5; length: 16; size: many; D: TRBD2; DNA: TGCAGCGTCACGCGAGGGGGGACTAGCGGCCAAGAGACCCAGTACTTC; CDR3: CSVTRGGTSGQETQYF
V: TRBV6-1; J: TRBJ1-1; length: 15; size: few; D: NA; DNA: TGTGCCAGCAGCAGATTAACAGGCACGAACACTGAAGCTTTCTTT; CDR3: CASSRLTGTNTEAFF
V: TRBV29-1; J: TRBJ2-1; length: 12; size: few; D: NA; DNA: TGCAGCGTACAAACAGGGTTGAATGAGCAGTTCTTC; CDR3: CSVQTGLNEQFF
V: TRBV7-3; J: TRBJ2-5; length: 14; size: few; D: NA; DNA: TGTGCCAGCAGCTTAACGCTAGCATCAGAGACCCAGTACTTC; CDR3: CASSLTLASETQYF
V: TRBV7-9; J: TRBJ2-3; length: 14; size: few; D: NA; DNA: TGTGCCAGCAGCGGTCTTATATCCACAGATACGCAGTATTTT; CDR3: CASSGLISTDTQYF